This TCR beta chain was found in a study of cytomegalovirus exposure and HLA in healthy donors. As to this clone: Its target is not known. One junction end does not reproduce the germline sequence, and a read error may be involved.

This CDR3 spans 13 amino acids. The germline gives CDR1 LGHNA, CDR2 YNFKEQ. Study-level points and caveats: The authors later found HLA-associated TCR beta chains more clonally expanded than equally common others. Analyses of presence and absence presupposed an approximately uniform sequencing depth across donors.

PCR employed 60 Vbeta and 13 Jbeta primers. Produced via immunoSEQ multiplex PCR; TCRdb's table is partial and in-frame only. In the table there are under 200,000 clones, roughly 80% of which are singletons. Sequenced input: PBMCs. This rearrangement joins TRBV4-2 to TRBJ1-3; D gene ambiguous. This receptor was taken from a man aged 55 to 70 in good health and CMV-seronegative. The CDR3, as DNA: TGTGCCAGCAACCAACCGGGGGGAAACACCATATATTTT. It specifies CASNQPGGNTIYF.